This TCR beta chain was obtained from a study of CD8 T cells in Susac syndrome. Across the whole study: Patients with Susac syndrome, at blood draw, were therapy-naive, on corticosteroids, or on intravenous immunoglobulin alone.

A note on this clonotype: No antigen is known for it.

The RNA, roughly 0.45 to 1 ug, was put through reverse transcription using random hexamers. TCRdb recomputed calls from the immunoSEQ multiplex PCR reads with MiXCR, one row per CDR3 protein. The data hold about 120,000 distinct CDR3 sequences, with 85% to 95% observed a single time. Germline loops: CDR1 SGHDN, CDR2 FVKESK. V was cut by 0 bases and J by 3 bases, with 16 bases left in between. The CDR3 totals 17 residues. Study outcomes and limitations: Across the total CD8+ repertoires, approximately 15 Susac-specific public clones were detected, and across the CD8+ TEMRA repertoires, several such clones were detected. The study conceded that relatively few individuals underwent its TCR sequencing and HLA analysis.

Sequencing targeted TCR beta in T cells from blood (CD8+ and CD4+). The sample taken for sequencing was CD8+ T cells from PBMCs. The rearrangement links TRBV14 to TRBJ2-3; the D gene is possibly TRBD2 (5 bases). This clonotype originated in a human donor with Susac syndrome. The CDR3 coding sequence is TGTGCCAGCAGCCAAGAGGTCAGGCCCACGGGGACAGATACGCAGTATTTT. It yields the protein CASSQEVRPTGTDTQYF. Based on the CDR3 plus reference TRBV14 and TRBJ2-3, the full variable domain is EAGVTQFPSHSVIEKGQTVTLRCDPISGHDNLYWYRRVMGKEIKFLLHFVKESKQDESGMPNNRFLAERTGGTYSTLKVQPAELEDSGVYFCASSQEVRPTGTDTQYFGPGTRLTVL.